Below are 11 T cell receptor beta chains sequenced from a single sample in a study of graft-versus-host responses after intestinal transplantation. For these receptors, no antigen is known. Clones were sequenced by immunoSEQ multiplex PCR, and TCRdb holds only the in-frame ones, with some missing. The sample lists about 59,000 clones; 90% to 95% were seen once. The sample in question was unstimulated CD4+ T cells sorted from spleen or lymph node cells, obtained before transplant. These receptors were taken from a human donor who was the organ donor for an intestinal transplant.

This clone was seen a few times. The gene calls are TRBV7-2 and TRBJ2-1, with D unresolved. V lost 2 bases to trimming and J lost 1 base, with 3 bases between them. The CDR3 has 13 residues. Germline-derived CDR1 and CDR2 are SGHTA and FQGNSA. The CDR3 loop is CASSLSSYNEQFF. CDR3 in DNA: TGTGCCAGCAGCTTAAGTTCCTACAATGAGCAGTTCTTC. Drawing the rest from reference TRBV7-2 and TRBJ2-1, the complete variable domain is GAGVSQSPSNKVTEKGKDVELRCDPISGHTALYWYRQSLGQGLEFLIYFQGNSAPDKSGLPSDRFSAERTGGSVSTLTIQRTQQEDSAVYLCASSLSSYNEQFFGPGTRLTVL.

The genes are TRBV4-1 and TRBJ2-5; D may correspond to TRBD1 or TRBD2 (5 bases each). V was trimmed by 4 bases and J by 2 bases, leaving 17 bases between them. The CDR3 is 16 residues long. Germline assignment: CDR1 MGHRA and CDR2 YSYEKL. CDR3 sequence (DNA): TGCGCCAGCAGCCCCCTCCGAGGGTGGGGGCAAGAGACCCAGTACTTC. Translating it yields CASSPLRGWGQETQYF.

The CDR3 here is CASSRGGQRTDTQYF. Here the CDR3 DNA reads TGTGCCAGCAGCAGGGGGGGCCAACGCACAGATACGCAGTATTTT. This chain uses TRBV5-4 with TRBJ2-3, with D possibly matching TRBD2 (7 bases). The CDR3 runs to 15 residues. From germline, CDR1 is SGHNT and CDR2 YYREEE (reference sequence). With 4 bases removed from V and 1 base from J, the gap between germline ends came to 13 bases.

About this clone itself: The same CDR3 also results from other DNA sequences found in this sample. This chain connects TRBV7-2 to TRBJ2-3; 11 bases are shared with TRBD2. V dropped 1 base and J dropped 7; count of bases not matched to a gene: 16. The CDR3 runs 19 residues. Germline CDR1 is SGHTA and CDR2 is FQGNSA. In DNA, the CDR3 is TGTGCCAGCAGCTTAGAGTCGGGTGTAGCGGGGGGGCTCGTGAATACGCAGTATTTT. Protein: CASSLESGVAGGLVNTQYF.

The genes are TRBV6-5 and TRBJ1-1; D uncertain. Germline V gene lookup returns CDR1 MNHEY and CDR2 SVGAGI. The CDR3 is made up of 11 amino acids. Deletions cut 10 bases from V and 2 bases from J, with 8 bases between. CDR3 bases: TGTGCCACCTACTTAAACACTGAAGCTTTCTTT. Translated, it gives CATYLNTEAFF.

Points on this clone: At one end the junction does not follow the germline gene, possibly because of a read error. V usage is TRBV7-7 and J usage is TRBJ1-5; no definite D call. In germline, CDR1 is SSHAT, CDR2 FNYEAQ (reference sequence). The CDR3 is 12 amino acids. CDR3 nucleotide sequence: TGTGCTAGCAGCTTAGCCAGGCAGCCCCAGCATTTT. Translating gives CASSLARQPQHF.

CDR3 protein: CSVLRDSSYEQYF. CDR3 DNA: TGCAGCGTTCTCCGGGACAGCTCCTACGAGCAGTACTTC. The chain couples TRBV29-1 to TRBJ2-7; TRBD1 agrees at 7 bases. V shed 5 bases and J 0 bases; nucleotides not matched to a gene: 4. The CDR3 spans 13 residues. The germline V gene encodes CDR1 SQVTM and CDR2 ANQGSEA.

Of note for this clone: The sample has other DNA sequences that encode this CDR3 too. The CDR3 DNA follows: TGTGCCAGCAGCTTAGACAGGGGGCCCTACGAGCAGTACTTC. Encoded protein: CASSLDRGPYEQYF. V and J are TRBV11-2 and TRBJ2-7, with TRBD1 identical over 8 bases. CDR1 is SGHAT and CDR2 is FQNNGV in the germline V gene. The CDR3 contains 14 residues. V gave up 0 bases and J gave up 2 bases; unmatched junction bases: 0.

V is TRBV2 and J is TRBJ2-5; D call uncertain. The germline V gene encodes CDR1 SNHLY and CDR2 FYNNEI. The CDR3 length is 13 residues. V was pared by 5 bases and J by 4 bases, with 11 bases between. For the CDR3, the DNA is TGTGCCAGCAGTCTTCTCGGGCTAGAGACCCAGTACTTC. Its protein product is CASSLLGLETQYF.

The genes are TRBV10-3 and TRBJ2-5; 10 bases are a match to TRBD1. This CDR3 is 14 amino acids long. Looked up from germline, CDR1 is ENHRY and CDR2 is SYGVKD. V gave up 7 bases and J gave up 5 bases; unmatched junction bases: 7. CDR3 nucleotides: TGTGCCATCATGCCCGGGACAGGGGAGGAGACCCAGTACTTC. Amino acid sequence: CAIMPGTGEETQYF.

This chain joins TRBV28 and TRBJ1-1; no clear D. The germline gives CDR1 MDHEN, CDR2 SYDVKM. Trimming pared 5 bases from V and 1 base from J, leaving 11 bases between. This CDR3 is 14 amino acids long. CDR3 in DNA: TGTGCCAGCAGTGGACCGACCAGGAACACTGAAGCTTTCTTT. This codes for CASSGPTRNTEAFF.